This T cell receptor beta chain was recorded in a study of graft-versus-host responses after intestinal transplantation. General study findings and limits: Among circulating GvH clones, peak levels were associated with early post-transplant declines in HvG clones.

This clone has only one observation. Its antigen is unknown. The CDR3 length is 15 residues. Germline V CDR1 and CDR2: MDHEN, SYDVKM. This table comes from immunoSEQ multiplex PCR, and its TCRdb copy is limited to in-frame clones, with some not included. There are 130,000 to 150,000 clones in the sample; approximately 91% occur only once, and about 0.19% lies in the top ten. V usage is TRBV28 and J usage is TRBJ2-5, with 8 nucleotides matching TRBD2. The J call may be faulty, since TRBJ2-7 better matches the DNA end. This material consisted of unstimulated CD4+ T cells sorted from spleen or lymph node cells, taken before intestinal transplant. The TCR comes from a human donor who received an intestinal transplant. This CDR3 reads CASSLSAGAPSEQYF. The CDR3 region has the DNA TGTGCCAGCAGTTTATCAGCGGGAGCCCCCAGCGAGCAGTACTTC.